One sample yielded the 3 T cell receptor beta chains listed below, sequenced in a study of vaccination and CD4 T cells after COVID-19. Sequencing of the DNA from cultured CD4+ T cells was carried out with the Oncomine TCR Beta short-read assay. Using its own MiXCR run on the PCR reads, TCRdb lists one record per CDR3 protein. This sample has 3,500 to 5,000 distinct CDR3 sequences, with 68% found just once. Treatment indicated: roughly ten-day PBMC culture with coronavirus spike peptide pools or control peptides (ViraFEST assay). These receptors have no identified antigens. Material for sequencing was CD4+ T cells from blood, cultured in vitro. These receptors originate from a human donor who had recovered from COVID-19.

Details on this clonotype: Given a much more abundant clone one base away, this may be a read error. This chain uses TRBV7-8 with TRBJ1-1; TRBD1 might be the D (5 bases). Germline CDR1 SGHVS, CDR2 FQNEAQ. V lost 4 bases, J lost 2 bases, and 8 bases lay in between. This CDR3 has 13 residues. The CDR3 DNA reads TGTGCCAGCAGCTCAGGGTTTAACACTGAAGCTTTCTTT. Translated: CASSSGFNTEAFF.

This clonotype has more than one count but fewer than ten. One end of the junction fails to match germline, which may point to a read error. J is TRBJ1-2 and V is TRBV7-3; 8 nucleotides agree with TRBD1. CDR1 SGHTA and CDR2 FQGTGA come from the germline V gene. CDR3 length equals 15 residues. The CDR3 region has the DNA TGTGCCAGCAGCCTAACCTGGACAGGGACGGTTGGCTACACCTTC. Translated, it gives CASSLTWTGTVGYTF.

The chain joins TRBV10-3 to TRBJ1-2; D is unresolved. The V gene's germline CDR1 is ENHRY and CDR2 SYGVKD. The CDR3 has 13 amino acids. The V end lost 7 bases, the J end lost 3 bases, and 12 bases lay between the germline ends. CDR3 protein: CAINPGGDYGYTF. CDR3 in DNA: TGTGCCATCAATCCCGGCGGGGACTATGGCTACACCTTC.